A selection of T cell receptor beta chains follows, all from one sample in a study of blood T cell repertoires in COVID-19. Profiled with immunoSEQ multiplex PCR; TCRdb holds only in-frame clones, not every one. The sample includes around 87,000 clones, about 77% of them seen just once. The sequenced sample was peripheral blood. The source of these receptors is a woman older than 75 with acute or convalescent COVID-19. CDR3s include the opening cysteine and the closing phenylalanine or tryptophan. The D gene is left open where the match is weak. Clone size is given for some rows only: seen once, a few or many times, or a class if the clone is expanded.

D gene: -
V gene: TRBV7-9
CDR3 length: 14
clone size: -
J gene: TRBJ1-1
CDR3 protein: CASSPRVLNTEAFF
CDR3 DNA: TGTGCCAGCAGCCCCAGGGTCCTGAACACTGAAGCTTTCTTT

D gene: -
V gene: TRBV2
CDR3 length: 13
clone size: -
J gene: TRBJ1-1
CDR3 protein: CASILRGSSRAFF
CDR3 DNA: TGTGCCAGCATCCTCAGGGGCTCAAGCCGAGCTTTCTTT

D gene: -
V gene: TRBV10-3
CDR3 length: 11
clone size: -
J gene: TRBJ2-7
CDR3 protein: CAIRAAYEQYF
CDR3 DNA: TGTGCCATCAGGGCCGCCTACGAGCAGTACTTC

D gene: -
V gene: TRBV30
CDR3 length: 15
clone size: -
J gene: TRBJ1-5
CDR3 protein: CAWSVRGGSNQPQHF
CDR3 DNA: TGTGCCTGGAGTGTGAGGGGAGGGAGCAATCAGCCCCAGCATTTT

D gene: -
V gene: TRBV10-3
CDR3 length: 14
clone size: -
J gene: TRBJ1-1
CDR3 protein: CAISGRGWNTEAFF
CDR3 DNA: TGTGCCATCAGTGGGCGGGGGTGGAACACTGAAGCTTTCTTT

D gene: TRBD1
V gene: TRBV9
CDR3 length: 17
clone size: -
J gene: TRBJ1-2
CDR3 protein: CASSVLRLEDRGVGYTF
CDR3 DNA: TGTGCCAGCAGCGTATTACGGCTAGAGGACAGGGGGGTCGGCTACACCTTC

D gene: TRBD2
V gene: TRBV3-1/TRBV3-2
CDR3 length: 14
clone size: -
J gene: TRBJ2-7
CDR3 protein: CASSRAGGSYEQYF
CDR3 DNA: TGTGCCAGCAGCCGCGCGGGCGGGAGCTACGAGCAGTACTTC

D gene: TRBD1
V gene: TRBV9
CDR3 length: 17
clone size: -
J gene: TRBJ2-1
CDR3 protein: CASSVDPTGNSGNEQFF
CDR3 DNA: TGTGCCAGCAGCGTCGATCCGACAGGGAATTCGGGGAATGAGCAGTTCTTC

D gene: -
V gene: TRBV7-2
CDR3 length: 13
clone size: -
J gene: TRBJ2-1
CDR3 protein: CASSLEEVLEQFF
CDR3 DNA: TGTGCCAGCAGCTTAGAGGAGGTTCTTGAGCAGTTCTTC

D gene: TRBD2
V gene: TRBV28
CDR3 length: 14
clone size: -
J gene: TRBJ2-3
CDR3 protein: CASSSHSGRGTQYF
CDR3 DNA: TGTGCCAGCAGTTCCCATAGCGGGAGGGGTACGCAGTATTTT

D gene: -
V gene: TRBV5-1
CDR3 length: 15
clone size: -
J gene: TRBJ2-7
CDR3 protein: CASSLRASISYEQYF
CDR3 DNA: TGCGCCAGCAGCTTGAGAGCGTCTATCTCCTACGAGCAGTACTTC

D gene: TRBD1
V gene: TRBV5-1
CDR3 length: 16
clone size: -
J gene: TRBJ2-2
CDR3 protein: CASSSQGAPDTGELFF
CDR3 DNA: TGCGCCAGCAGCAGTCAGGGGGCGCCGGACACCGGGGAGCTGTTTTTT

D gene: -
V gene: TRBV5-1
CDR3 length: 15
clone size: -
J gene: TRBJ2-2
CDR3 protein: CASSIQGPNTGELFF
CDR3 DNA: TGCGCCAGCAGCATCCAGGGCCCGAACACCGGGGAGCTGTTTTTT

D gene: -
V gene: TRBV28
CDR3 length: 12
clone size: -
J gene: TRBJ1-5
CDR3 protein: CATHSSNQPQHF
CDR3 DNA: TGTGCCACCCACAGTAGCAATCAGCCCCAGCATTTT

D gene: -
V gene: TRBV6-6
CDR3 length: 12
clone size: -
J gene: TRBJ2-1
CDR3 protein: CASSYSVNEQFF
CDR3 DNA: TGTGCCAGCAGTTACTCCGTCAATGAGCAGTTCTTC

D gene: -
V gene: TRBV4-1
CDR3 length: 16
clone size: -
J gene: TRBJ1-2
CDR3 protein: CASSQALYADRGGYTF
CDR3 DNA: TGCGCCAGCAGCCAAGCGCTCTACGCGGATAGGGGCGGCTACACCTTC

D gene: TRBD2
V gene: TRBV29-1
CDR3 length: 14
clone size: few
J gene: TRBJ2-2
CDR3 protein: CSVAGSGNTGELFF
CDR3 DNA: TGCAGCGTAGCGGGGTCAGGGAACACCGGGGAGCTGTTTTTT

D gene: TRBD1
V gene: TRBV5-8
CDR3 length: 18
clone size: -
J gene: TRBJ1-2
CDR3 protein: CASSLGTGDLFLSYGYTF
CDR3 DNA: TGTGCCAGCAGCTTAGGGACAGGGGATCTCTTCCTGTCCTATGGCTACACCTTC

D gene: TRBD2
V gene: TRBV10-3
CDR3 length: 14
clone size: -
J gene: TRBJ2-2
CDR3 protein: CAIRYSGSTGELFF
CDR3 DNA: TGTGCCATCAGATATAGCGGGTCCACCGGGGAGCTGTTTTTT

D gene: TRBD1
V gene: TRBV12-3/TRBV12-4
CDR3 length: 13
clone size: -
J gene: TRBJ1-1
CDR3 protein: CASSPTGGRRAFF
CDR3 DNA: TGTGCCAGCAGTCCGACAGGGGGGCGTCGGGCTTTCTTT

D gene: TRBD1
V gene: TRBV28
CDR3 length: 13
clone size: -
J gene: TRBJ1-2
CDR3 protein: CASSYRGPYGYTF
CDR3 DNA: TGTGCCAGCAGTTACAGGGGTCCCTATGGCTACACCTTC

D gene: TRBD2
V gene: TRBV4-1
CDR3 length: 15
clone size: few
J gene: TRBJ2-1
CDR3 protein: CASSPQGSGMGEQFF
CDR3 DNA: TGCGCCAGCAGCCCCCAAGGTAGCGGGATGGGAGAGCAGTTCTTC

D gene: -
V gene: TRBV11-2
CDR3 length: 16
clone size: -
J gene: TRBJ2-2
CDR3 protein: CASSLAAGADTGELFF
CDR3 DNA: TGTGCCAGCAGCTTAGCGGCAGGGGCGGACACCGGGGAGCTGTTTTTT

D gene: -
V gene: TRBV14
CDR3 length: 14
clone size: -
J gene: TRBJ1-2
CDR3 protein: CASSQDPAGAGYTF
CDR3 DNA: TGTGCCAGCAGCCAAGATCCAGCAGGGGCGGGCTACACCTTC

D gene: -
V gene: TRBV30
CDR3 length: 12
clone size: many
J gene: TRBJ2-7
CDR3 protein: CAWSVSTRKQYF
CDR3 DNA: TGTGCCTGGAGTGTATCGACGAGGAAGCAGTACTTC

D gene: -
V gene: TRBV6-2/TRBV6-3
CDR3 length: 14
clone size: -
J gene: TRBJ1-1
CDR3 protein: CASSYQTENTEAFF
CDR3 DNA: TGTGCCAGCAGTTACCAGACAGAGAACACTGAAGCTTTCTTT

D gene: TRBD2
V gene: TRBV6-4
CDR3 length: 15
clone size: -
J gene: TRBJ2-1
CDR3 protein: CASSDVAGGHNEQFF
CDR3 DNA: TGTGCCAGCAGTGACGTGGCGGGAGGGCACAATGAGCAGTTCTTC

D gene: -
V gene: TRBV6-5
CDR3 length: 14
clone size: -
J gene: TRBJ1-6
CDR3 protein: CASSYQGQGSPLHF
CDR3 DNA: TGTGCCAGCAGTTATCAAGGGCAGGGATCACCCCTCCACTTT

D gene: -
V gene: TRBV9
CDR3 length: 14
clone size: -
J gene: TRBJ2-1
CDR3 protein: CASSVELRGNEQFF
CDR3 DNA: TGTGCCAGCAGCGTAGAGCTCAGGGGAAATGAGCAGTTCTTC

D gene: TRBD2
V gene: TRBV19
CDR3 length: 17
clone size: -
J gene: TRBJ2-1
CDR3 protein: CASSIGRVGTSVNEQFF
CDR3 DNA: TGTGCCAGTAGTATCGGCAGGGTCGGGACTAGTGTAAATGAGCAGTTCTTC

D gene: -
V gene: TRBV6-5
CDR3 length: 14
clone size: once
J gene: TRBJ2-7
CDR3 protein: CASSYGARGYEQYF
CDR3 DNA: TGTGCCAGCAGTTACGGCGCCAGGGGCTACGAGCAGTACTTC

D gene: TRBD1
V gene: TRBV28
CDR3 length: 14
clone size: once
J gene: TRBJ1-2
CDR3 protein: CASSLDRGYDGYTF
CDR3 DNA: TGTGCCAGCAGTTTGGACAGGGGATATGATGGCTACACCTTC

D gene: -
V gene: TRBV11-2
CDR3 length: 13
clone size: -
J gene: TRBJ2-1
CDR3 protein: CASSSNQGNEQFF
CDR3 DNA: TGTGCCAGCAGCTCAAACCAGGGCAATGAGCAGTTCTTC

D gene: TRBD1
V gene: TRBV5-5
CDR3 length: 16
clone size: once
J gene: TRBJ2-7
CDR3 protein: CASSLGLRTGSYEQYF
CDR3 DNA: TGTGCCAGCAGCTTGGGGTTGAGGACAGGGAGTTACGAGCAGTACTTC

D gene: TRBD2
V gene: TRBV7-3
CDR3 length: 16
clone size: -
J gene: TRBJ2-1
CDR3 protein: CASSLNPGGAGNEQFF
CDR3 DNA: TGTGCCAGCAGCTTAAACCCCGGGGGGGCCGGGAATGAGCAGTTCTTC

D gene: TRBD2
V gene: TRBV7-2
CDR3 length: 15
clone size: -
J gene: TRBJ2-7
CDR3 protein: CASSFTGGSSYEQYF
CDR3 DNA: TGTGCCAGCAGCTTCACGGGGGGGAGCTCCTACGAGCAGTACTTC

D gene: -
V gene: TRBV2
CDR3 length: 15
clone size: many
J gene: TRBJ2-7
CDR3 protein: CASRLVGQPRGEQYF
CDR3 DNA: TGTGCCAGCAGACTCGTCGGACAGCCCCGGGGCGAGCAGTACTTC

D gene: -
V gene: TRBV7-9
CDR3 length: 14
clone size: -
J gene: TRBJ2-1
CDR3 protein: CASSSRGVVNEQFF
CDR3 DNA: TGTGCCAGCAGCTCCCGCGGGGTAGTCAATGAGCAGTTCTTC

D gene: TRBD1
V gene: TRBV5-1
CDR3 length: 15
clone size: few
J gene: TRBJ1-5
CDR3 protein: CASSQGADSNQPQHF
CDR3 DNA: TGCGCCAGCAGCCAGGGGGCGGATAGCAATCAGCCCCAGCATTTT

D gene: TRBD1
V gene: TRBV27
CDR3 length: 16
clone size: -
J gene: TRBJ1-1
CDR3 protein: CASSSPGTDSNTEAFF
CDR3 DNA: TGTGCCAGCAGTTCCCCCGGGACAGACTCGAACACTGAAGCTTTCTTT

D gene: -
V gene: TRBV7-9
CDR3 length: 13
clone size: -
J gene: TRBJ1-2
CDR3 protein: CASSPSRGDGYTF
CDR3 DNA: TGTGCCAGCAGCCCCTCAAGGGGCGATGGCTACACCTTC

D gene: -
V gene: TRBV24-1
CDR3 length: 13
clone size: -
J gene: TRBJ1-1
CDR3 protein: CATSDIMNTEAFF
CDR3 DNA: TGTGCCACCAGTGATATAATGAACACTGAAGCTTTCTTT

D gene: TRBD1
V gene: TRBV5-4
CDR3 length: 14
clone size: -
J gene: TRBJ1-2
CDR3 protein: CASSLNRGDYGYTF
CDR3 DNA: TGTGCCAGCAGCTTGAACAGGGGCGACTATGGCTACACCTTC

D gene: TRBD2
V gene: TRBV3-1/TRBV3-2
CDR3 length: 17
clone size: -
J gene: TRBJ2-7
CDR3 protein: CASSRGTSGSPTYEQYF
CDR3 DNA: TGTGCCAGCAGCCGGGGGACTAGCGGGAGCCCAACCTACGAGCAGTACTTC

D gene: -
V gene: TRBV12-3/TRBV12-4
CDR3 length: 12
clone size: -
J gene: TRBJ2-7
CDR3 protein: CASSYHLYEQYF
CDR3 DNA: TGTGCCAGCAGTTACCACCTATACGAGCAGTACTTC

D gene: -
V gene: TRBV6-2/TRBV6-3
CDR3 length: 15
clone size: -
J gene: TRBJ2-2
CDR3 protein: CASSVQAPNTGELFF
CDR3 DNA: TGTGCCAGCAGTGTCCAGGCCCCGAACACCGGGGAGCTGTTTTTT

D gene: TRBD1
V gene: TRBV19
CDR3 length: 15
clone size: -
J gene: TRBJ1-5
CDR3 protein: CASSPRGQGNQPQHF
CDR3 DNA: TGTGCCAGTAGCCCCAGAGGACAGGGCAATCAGCCCCAGCATTTT

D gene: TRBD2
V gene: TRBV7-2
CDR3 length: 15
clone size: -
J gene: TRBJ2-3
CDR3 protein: CASSFSGGDTDTQYF
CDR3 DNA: TGTGCCAGCAGCTTTAGCGGGGGAGATACAGATACGCAGTATTTT

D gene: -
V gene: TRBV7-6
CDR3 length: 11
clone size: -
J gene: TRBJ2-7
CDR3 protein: CASSFDREQYF
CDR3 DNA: TGTGCCAGCAGCTTCGACAGAGAGCAGTACTTC

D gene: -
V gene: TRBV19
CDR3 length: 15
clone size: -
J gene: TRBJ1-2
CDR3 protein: CASNEGGNLNYGYTF
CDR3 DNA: TGTGCCAGTAATGAAGGAGGAAACTTGAACTATGGCTACACCTTC

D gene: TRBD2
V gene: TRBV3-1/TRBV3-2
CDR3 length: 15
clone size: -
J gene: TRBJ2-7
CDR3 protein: CASGLAGGVSYEQYF
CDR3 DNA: TGTGCCAGCGGACTAGCGGGAGGGGTTTCCTACGAGCAGTACTTC

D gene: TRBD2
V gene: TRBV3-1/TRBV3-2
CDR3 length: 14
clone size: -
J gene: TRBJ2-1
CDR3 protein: CASSPTGGYNEQFF
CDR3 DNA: TGTGCCAGCAGCCCGACGGGAGGGTACAATGAGCAGTTCTTC

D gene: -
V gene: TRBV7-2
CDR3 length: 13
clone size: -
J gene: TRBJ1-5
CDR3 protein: CASSLQGTQPQHF
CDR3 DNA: TGTGCCAGCAGCTTACAGGGAACCCAGCCCCAGCATTTT

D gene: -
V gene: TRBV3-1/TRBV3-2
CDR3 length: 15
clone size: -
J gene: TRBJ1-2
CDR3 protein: CASSQDMSASYGYTF
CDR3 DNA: TGTGCCAGCAGCCAAGATATGTCCGCCAGCTATGGCTACACCTTC

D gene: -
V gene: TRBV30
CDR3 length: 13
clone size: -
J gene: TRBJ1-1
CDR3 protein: CAWNQNMNTEAFF
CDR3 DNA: TGTGCCTGGAATCAGAACATGAACACTGAAGCTTTCTTT